The 2 T cell receptor beta chains given below trace back to one sample, sequenced in a study of blood T cell repertoires in COVID-19 (dated by TCRdb to the early 2020s). Libraries were built with the immunoSEQ multiplex PCR assay. TCRdb's version of the immuneACCESS table is confined to in-frame rearrangements and falls short of the full clone set. An unresolved V gene accounts for under half of the shortfall where checked; the remainder is of unknown origin. For this sample the table gives nearly 300,000 clones, of which roughly 91% were detected only once. The ten largest clones represent roughly 2.9% of the sample. Sequencing input: PBMCs or T cells enriched from blood (not recorded which). These receptors were obtained from a woman aged 50 to 65 who had been exposed to COVID-19.

This clone was counted a few times. The V gene is TRBV3-1 (or the pseudogene TRBV3-2), the J gene TRBJ1-5; 7 bases are a match to TRBD1. Germline V CDR1 and CDR2: LGHDT, YNNKEL (reference sequence). CDR3 size: 18 residues. The V gene end was trimmed by 4 bases and the J gene end by 5 bases; junction bases not matched to a gene: 17. CDR3 DNA sequence: TGTGCCAGCAGCCCATCGATTATAAGACAGGGCTCAGATCAGCCCCAGCATTTT. This sequence encodes CASSPSIIRQGSDQPQHF.

In DNA form, the CDR3 reads TGCGCCAGCAGCTTGGAAGAGGGACAGCCGTGGAGTGGCTACACCTTC. Translated, it gives CASSLEEGQPWSGYTF. The V gene is TRBV5-1, the J gene TRBJ1-2, with 7 bases fitting TRBD1. This CDR3 contains 16 residues. The V gene end was trimmed by 0 bases and the J gene end by 7 bases; junction bases not matched to a gene: 12. Germline V lookup: CDR1 SGHRS, CDR2 YFSETQ. Supplemented by reference TRBV5-1 and TRBJ1-2, the full variable domain reads KAGVTQTPRYLIKTRGQQVTLSCSPISGHRSVSWYQQTPGQGLQFLFEYFSETQRNKGNFPGRFSGRQFSNSRSEMNVSTLELGDSALYLCASSLEEGQPWSGYTFGSGTRLTVV.